This T cell receptor beta chain was sequenced in a study of blood T cell repertoires in COVID-19. This CDR3 has 16 residues. The V gene end was trimmed by 3 bases and the J gene end by 5 bases; junction bases not matched to a gene: 9. The germline CDR1 and CDR2 sequences are SGDLS and YYNGEE. In the authors' workflow: From reference gene primer amplification, estimates of nucleated cell counts were derived. Profiling relied on immunoSEQ multiplex PCR, and the TCRdb table lists in-frame clones only, not all of them. V, J and clone size reflect that table, while D and trimming were determined from the DNA. The sample lists more than 250,000 clones, around 86% occurring once.

The sample was peripheral blood. This sequence originates from a man in his forties or fifties with active or convalescent COVID-19. The chain recombines TRBV9 with TRBJ2-5; TRBD2 aligns across 11 bases. CDR3 in amino acids: CASSATSGSRWETQYF. CDR3 DNA: TGTGCCAGCAGCGCAACTAGCGGGAGCAGGTGGGAGACCCAGTACTTC.